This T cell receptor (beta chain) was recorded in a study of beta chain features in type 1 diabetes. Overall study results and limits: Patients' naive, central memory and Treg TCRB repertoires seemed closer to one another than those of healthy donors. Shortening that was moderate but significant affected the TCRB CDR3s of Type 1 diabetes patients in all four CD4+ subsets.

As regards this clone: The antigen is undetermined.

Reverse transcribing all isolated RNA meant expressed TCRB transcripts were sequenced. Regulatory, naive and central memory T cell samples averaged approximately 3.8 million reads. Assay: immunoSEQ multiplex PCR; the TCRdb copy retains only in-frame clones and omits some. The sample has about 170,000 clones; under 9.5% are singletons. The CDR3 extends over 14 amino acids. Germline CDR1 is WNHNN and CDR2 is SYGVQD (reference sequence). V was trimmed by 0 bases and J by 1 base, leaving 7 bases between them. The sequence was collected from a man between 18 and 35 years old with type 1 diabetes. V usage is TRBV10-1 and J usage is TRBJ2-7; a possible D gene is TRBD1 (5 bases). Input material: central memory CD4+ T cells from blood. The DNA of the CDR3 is TGCGCCAGCAGTGAGTCGCAGGGTTCCTACGAGCAGTACTTC. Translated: CASSESQGSYEQYF.